This T cell receptor beta chain was found in a study of Graves' ophthalmopathy and Graves' hyperthyroidism. General study results and limits: Its predictions of ophthalmopathy progression gave the model 60% to 71% sensitivity and roughly 76% specificity. Separation of ophthalmopathy from stable hyperthyroidism was achieved by a 13-signature model, at around 88% sensitivity and roughly 80% specificity.

The authors amplified TCR beta CDR3 regions, and they did so from RNA transcripts for repertoire sequencing. The authors performed first-round RT-PCR with HTBI primers and then a second-round multiplex PCR. MiXCR, run by TCRdb on the multiplex PCR reads, gives a single entry per CDR3 protein. This table holds hundreds of thousands of distinct CDR3 sequences, 40% found once. In this sample, this clonotype turned up a few times. Its target is not known. A junction boundary mismatches the germline segment, possibly from a read error. Germline assignment: CDR1 LNHDA and CDR2 SQIVND (reference sequence). CDR3 size: 16 residues. Diagnosis relied on clinical symptoms, serum thyroxine, TRAb, thyroid ultrasound and orbital computed tomography.

The chain has TRBV19 and TRBJ1-5, with 9 nucleotides matching TRBD1. The sample comprised peripheral blood. This clonotype was obtained from an adult man with Graves' ophthalmopathy. CDR3 nucleotide sequence: TGTGCCAGTAGTATCATACAGGGGGCGGGGAATCGGCCCCAGCATTTT. It translates to CASSIIQGAGNRPQHF.